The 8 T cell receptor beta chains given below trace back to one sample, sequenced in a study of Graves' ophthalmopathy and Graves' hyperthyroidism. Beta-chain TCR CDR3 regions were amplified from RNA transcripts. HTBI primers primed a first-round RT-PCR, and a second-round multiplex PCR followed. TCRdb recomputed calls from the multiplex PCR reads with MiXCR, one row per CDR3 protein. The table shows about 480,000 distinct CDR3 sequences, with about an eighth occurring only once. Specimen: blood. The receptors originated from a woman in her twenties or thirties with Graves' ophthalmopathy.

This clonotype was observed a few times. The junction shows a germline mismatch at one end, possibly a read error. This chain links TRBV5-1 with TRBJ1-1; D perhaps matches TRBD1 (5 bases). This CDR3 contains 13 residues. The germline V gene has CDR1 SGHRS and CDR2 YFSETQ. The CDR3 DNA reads TGCCCCAGCACCCTCTTGGAAGGGACTGAAGCTTTCTTC. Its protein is CPSTLLEGTEAFF.

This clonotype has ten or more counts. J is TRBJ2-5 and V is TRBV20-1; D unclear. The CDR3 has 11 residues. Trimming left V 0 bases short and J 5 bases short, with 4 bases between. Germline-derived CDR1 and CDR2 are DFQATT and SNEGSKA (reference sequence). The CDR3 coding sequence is TGCAGTGCTAGAGATATGGAGACCCAGTACTTC. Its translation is CSARDMETQYF.

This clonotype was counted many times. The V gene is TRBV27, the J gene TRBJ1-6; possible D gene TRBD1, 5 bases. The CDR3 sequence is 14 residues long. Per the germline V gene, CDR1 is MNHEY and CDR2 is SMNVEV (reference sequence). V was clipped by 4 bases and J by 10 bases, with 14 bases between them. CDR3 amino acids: CASSSARATSPLHF. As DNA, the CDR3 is TGTGCCAGCAGTTCTGCCAGGGCCACATCACCCCTCCACTTT.

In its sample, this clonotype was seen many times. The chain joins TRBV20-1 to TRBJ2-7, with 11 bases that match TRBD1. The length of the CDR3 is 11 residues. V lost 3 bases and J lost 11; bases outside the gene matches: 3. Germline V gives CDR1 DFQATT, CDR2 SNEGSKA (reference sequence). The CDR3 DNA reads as TGCAGTGCTAGGGGACAGGGGGTTAAGTACTTC. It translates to CSARGQGVKYF.

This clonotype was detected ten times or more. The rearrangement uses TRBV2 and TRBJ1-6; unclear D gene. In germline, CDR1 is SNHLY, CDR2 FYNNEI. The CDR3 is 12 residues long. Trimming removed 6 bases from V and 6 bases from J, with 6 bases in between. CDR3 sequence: CASRESNSPLHF. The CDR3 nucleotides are TGTGCCAGCAGAGAAAGTAATTCACCCCTCCACTTT.

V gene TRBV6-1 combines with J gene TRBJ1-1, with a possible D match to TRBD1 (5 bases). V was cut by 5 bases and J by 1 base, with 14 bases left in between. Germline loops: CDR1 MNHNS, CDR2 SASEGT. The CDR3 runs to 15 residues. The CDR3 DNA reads TGTGCCAGCAGTCCCTGGTTTGGGGGGAACACTGAAGCTTTCTTT. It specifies CASSPWFGGNTEAFF.

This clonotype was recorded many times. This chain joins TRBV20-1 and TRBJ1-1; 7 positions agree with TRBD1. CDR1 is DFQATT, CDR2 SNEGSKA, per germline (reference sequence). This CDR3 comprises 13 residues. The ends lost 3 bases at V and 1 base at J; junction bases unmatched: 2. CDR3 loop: CSASDRANTEAFF. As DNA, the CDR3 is TGCAGTGCTAGTGACAGGGCGAACACTGAAGCTTTCTTT.

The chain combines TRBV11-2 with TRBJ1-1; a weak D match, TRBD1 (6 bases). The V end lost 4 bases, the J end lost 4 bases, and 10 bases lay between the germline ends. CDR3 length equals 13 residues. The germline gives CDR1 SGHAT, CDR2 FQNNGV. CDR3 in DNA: TGTGCCAGCAGCTGGGGGCGGGCCACTGAAGCTTTCTTT. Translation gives CASSWGRATEAFF. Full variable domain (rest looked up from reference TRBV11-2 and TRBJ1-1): EAGVAQSPRYKIIEKRQSVAFWCNPISGHATLYWYQQILGQGPKLLIQFQNNGVVDDSQLPKDRFSAERLKGVDSTLKIQPAKLEDSAVYLCASSWGRATEAFFGQGTRLTVV.